Described below is a single T cell receptor (beta chain) sequence and its context. What it binds is not known. TCRdb recomputed calls from the 5' RACE reads with MiXCR, one row per CDR3 protein. The sample consists of 700,000 or so distinct CDR3 sequences, 8.6% of them appearing once. This entry is derived from a study of identical twins. Findings and caveats of the study: Twin sharing of out-of-frame TCR alpha was underestimated by models in monozygotic pairs. For cord blood, abundant beta clonotypes had fewer insertions, unlike memory repertoires, which showed none. Beta out-of-frame twin sharing showed a weaker excess.

With 2 bases clipped from V and 4 bases from J, the junction kept 4 bases outside the gene matches. CDR1 is MGHDK and CDR2 is SYGVNS in the germline V gene. CDR3 length: 15 residues. The same specimen was also included in a second study, on yellow fever vaccine responses in identical twins. That source notes: Twins' vaccine T cell response reportedly gave the appearance of partial convergence and partial personalization.

This clonotype originated in a woman aged 18-29 years in good health. The sample comprised PBMCs. This chain uses TRBV25-1 with TRBJ2-3, with TRBD1 matching over 9 bases. DNA for the CDR3: TGTGCCAGCAGTGAACGGGACAGGGCGGCAGATACGCAGTATTTT. Protein sequence: CASSERDRAADTQYF.